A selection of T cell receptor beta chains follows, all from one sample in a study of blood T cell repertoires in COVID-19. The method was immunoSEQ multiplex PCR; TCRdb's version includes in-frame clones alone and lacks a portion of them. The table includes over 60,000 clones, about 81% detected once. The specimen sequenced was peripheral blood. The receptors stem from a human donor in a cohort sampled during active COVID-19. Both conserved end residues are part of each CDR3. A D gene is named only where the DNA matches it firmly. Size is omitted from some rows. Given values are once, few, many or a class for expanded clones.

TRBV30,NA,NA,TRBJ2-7,TGTGCCTGGAGTTGGACAAACGGCGAGCAGTACTTC,CAWSWTNGEQYF
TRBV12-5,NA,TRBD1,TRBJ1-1,TGTGCTAGTGGTTTGGTACAGGGGGGTAGTAACACTGAAGCTTTCTTT,CASGLVQGGSNTEAFF
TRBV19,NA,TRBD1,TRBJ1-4,TGTGCCAGTAGTATCACGGGATCACAGGGGAATGAAAAACTGTTTTTT,CASSITGSQGNEKLFF
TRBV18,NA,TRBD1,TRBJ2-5,TGTGCCAGCTCACCCTGGACAGGGAAGGGCCAAGAGACCCAGTACTTC,CASSPWTGKGQETQYF
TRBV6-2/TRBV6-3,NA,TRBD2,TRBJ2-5,TGTGCCAGCAGTTACGGGGGACTAGCGATGAAGACCCAGTACTTC,CASSYGGLAMKTQYF
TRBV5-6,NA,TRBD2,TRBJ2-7,TGTGCCAGCAGCTCGGGAGGGGACTGGGGGCAGTACTTC,CASSSGGDWGQYF
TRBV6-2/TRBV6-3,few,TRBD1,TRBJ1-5,TGTGCCAGCAGTCGACAGGGGGGAAACTGGCCCCAGCATTTT,CASSRQGGNWPQHF
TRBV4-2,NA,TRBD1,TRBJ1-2,TGTGCCAGCAGCCATTCCGAGGGTAGGGGGCGTTCTCGTAGAGGCTACACCTTC,CASSHSEGRGRSRRGYTF
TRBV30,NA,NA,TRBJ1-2,TGTGCCTGGAGTCTCCAGGGTTTGGATGGCTACACCTTC,CAWSLQGLDGYTF
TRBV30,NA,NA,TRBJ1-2,TGTGCCTCACACAGGGCGCCGCTTGGCTACACCTTC,CASHRAPLGYTF
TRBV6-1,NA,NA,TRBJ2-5,TGTGCCAGCAGTGGACCTGGGACTGGGGGTCTGGAGACCCAGTACTTC,CASSGPGTGGLETQYF
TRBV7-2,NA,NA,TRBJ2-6,TGTGCCAGCAGCTTAGACACCTCTGGGGCCAACGTCCTGACTTTC,CASSLDTSGANVLTF
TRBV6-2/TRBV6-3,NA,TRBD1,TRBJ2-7,TGTGCCAGCAGTTACGGGGACAGTAGCACCTACGAGCAGTACTTC,CASSYGDSSTYEQYF
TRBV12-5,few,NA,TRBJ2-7,TGTGCTAGTGAGGCCGGATACAGGGAAGGCTTCGAGCAGTACTTC,CASEAGYREGFEQYF
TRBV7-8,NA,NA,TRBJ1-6,TGTGCCAGCAGCCCCGGAGGTACCCTCCACTTT,CASSPGGTLHF
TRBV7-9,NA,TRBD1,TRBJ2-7,TGTGCCAGCAGCTTTCCCGCGACAGGGGCACCCTACGAGCAGTACTTC,CASSFPATGAPYEQYF
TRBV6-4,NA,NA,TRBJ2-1,TGTGCCAGCAGCCGCTCATCAGGGGAATACAATGAGCAGTTCTTC,CASSRSSGEYNEQFF
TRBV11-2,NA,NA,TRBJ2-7,TGTGCCAGCAGCTTAGGCGGGACAGCCTTTGCCCCCTACGAGCAGTACTTC,CASSLGGTAFAPYEQYF
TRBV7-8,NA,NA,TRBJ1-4,TGTGCCAGCAGCTCATGGGGGGCAACTAATGAAAAACTGTTTTTT,CASSSWGATNEKLFF
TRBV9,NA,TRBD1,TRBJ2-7,TGTGCCAGCAGCGTAGGATCCGGGACAGCCATCTACGAGCAGTACTTC,CASSVGSGTAIYEQYF
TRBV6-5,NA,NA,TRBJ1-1,TGTGCCAGCAGGAAGGAGGGGAACACTGAAGCTTTCTTT,CASRKEGNTEAFF
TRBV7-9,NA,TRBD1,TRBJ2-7,TGTGCCAGCAGCTCGTGGGACAGTCACTACGAGCAGTACTTC,CASSSWDSHYEQYF
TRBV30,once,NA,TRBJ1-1,TGTGCCTGGAGGCCCGACTTGAACACTGAAGCTTTCTTT,CAWRPDLNTEAFF
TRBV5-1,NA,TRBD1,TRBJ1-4,TGCGCCAGCAGCTTTGGGGACAGGGGGGAAAAACTGTTTTTT,CASSFGDRGEKLFF
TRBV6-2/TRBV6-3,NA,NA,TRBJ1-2,TGTGCCAGCAGCCCGCAGGGCGTTTATGGCTACACCTTC,CASSPQGVYGYTF
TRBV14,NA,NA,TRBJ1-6,TGTGCCAGCAGCCAAGGCAGGGATCTTTCACCCCTCCACTTT,CASSQGRDLSPLHF
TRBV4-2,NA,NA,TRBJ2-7,TGTGCCAGCAGCCAAGGGGCAGGCCAGGGCCTCTACGAGCAGTACTTC,CASSQGAGQGLYEQYF
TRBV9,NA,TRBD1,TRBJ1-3,TGTGCCAGCAGCCTGACGGCGGGACAGGGTGTTTTCTCGTCTGGAAACACCATATATTTT,CASSLTAGQGVFSSGNTIYF
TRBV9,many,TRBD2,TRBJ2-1,TGTGCCAGCAGCACCAGCGGGGGACCCTACAATGAGCAGTTCTTC,CASSTSGGPYNEQFF
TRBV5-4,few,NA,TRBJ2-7,TGTGCCAGCAGCCAACACCCGGGACTCGCCTACGAGCAGTACTTC,CASSQHPGLAYEQYF
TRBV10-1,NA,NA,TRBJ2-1,TGCGCCGGACGGGCAGGCGGGGAGCAGTTCTTC,CAGRAGGEQFF
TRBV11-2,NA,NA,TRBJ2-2,TGTGCCAGCAGCCTCTCGCCCGAGACAGACGGGGAGCTGTTTTTT,CASSLSPETDGELFF
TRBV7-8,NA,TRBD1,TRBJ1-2,TGTGCCAGCAGTCAAGGACAGGCTTCTAACTATGGCTACACCTTC,CASSQGQASNYGYTF
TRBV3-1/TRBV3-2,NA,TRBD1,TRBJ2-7,TGTGCCAGCAGCCAAGGTCCTGGACAGGGAGATTACGAGCAGTACTTC,CASSQGPGQGDYEQYF